These 30 T cell receptor beta chains originate from one sample sequenced in a study of shared clonotypes between healthy human individuals. Profiling relied on immunoSEQ multiplex PCR, and the TCRdb table lists in-frame clones only, not all of them. The sample lists roughly 2.2 million clones, just over 90% occurring once. Sequencing used naive CD4+ T cells from PBMCs. Indicated subset: CD45RA+ positively selected. These receptors were obtained from a man between 18 and 29 years old in good health. Some clones in this sample may be carry-over from other donors' samples.

The V call is TRBV18, the J call TRBJ1-1, with D maybe TRBD1 (5 bases). V was trimmed by 8 bases and J by 6 bases, leaving 22 bases between them. The CDR3 loop spans 15 amino acids. Per the germline V gene, CDR1 is KGHSH and CDR2 is LQKENI. DNA for the CDR3: TGTGCCAGCCTACGGGGGGACGGCAATTGGGCTGAAGCTTTCTTT. It specifies CASLRGDGNWAEAFF. Filled out from reference TRBV18 and TRBJ1-1, the complete variable domain reads NAGVMQNPRHLVRRRGQEARLRCSPMKGHSHVYWYRQLPEEGLKFMVYLQKENIIDESGMPKERFSAEFPKEGPSILRIQQVVRGDSAAYFCASLRGDGNWAEAFFGQGTRLTVV.

The chain joins TRBV28 to TRBJ2-3; possible D gene TRBD1, 5 bases. V lost 6 bases, J lost 4 bases, and 20 bases lay in between. The germline gives CDR1 MDHEN, CDR2 SYDVKM. CDR3 length equals 16 residues. The CDR3 sequence is CASSVRLGDGADTQYF. CDR3 DNA: TGTGCCAGCAGCGTACGCCTAGGGGATGGGGCAGATACGCAGTATTTT.

The CDR3 coding sequence is TGTGCCAGCAGCTTAGCGATCCCTAGCGGGATTGTCGGGGAGCTGTTTTTT. It translates to CASSLAIPSGIVGELFF. The chain carries TRBV7-6 and TRBJ2-2, with 9 bases fitting TRBD2. Germline loops: CDR1 SGHVS, CDR2 FNYEAQ. This CDR3 contains 17 residues. With 0 bases clipped from V and 7 bases from J, the junction kept 9 bases outside the gene matches. Combining the CDR3 with reference TRBV7-6 and TRBJ2-2 gives the whole variable domain GAGVSQSPRYKVTKRGQDVALRCDPISGHVSLYWYRQALGQGPEFLTYFNYEAQQDKSGLPNDRFSAERPEGSISTLTIQRTEQRDSAMYRCASSLAIPSGIVGELFFGEGSRLTVL.

On this clone itself: Different DNA sequences within this sample yield the same CDR3. V gene TRBV5-1 combines with J gene TRBJ1-3; maybe TRBD1 (5 bases). This CDR3 has 14 amino acids. Between the trimmed V and J ends, which lost 5 bases and 2 bases, there was a span of 11 bases. Per germline, CDR1 SGHRS and CDR2 YFSETQ. The CDR3, as DNA: TGCGCCAGCAGTGGGGGGAGTCCTGGAAACACCATATATTTT. It codes for CASSGGSPGNTIYF.

A word on this clone: Other DNA sequences within the sample encode an identical CDR3. The chain combines TRBV5-1 with TRBJ2-7; TRBD2 aligns across 10 bases. The V gene's germline CDR1 is SGHRS and CDR2 YFSETQ. The CDR3 spans 15 residues. Unmatched junction bases numbered 1, after V lost 0 bases and J lost 1 base. The CDR3 nucleotides read TGCGCCAGCAGCTTGGGACTAGCGGGTTCCTACGAGCAGTACTTC. This translates into CASSLGLAGSYEQYF.

The chain uses TRBV19 and TRBJ2-2; the D gene is possibly TRBD2 (6 bases). The CDR3 consists of 17 residues. V was cut by 5 bases and J by 0 bases, with 16 bases left in between. CDR1 is LNHDA and CDR2 is SQIVND in the germline V gene (reference sequence). The DNA for the CDR3 is TGTGCCAGTAGTCCCCGTAGCGGAAACGCGAACACCGGGGAGCTGTTTTTT. Translating it yields CASSPRSGNANTGELFF.

This clone occurred once. This sequence joins TRBV5-1 and TRBJ1-1; D is ambiguous. Trimming removed 0 bases at V and 1 base at J, with 10 bases between. In germline, CDR1 is SGHRS, CDR2 YFSETQ. The CDR3 loop spans 15 amino acids. Written as DNA, the CDR3 is TGCGCCAGCAGCTTGGTCCCAGAGAAGAACACTGAAGCTTTCTTT. Protein: CASSLVPEKNTEAFF.

The chain couples TRBV28 to TRBJ1-5; TRBD1 matches 8 bases. The germline V gene has CDR1 MDHEN and CDR2 SYDVKM. The CDR3 totals 13 residues. Germline trimming cut 7 bases from V and 2 bases from J; bases unmatched to any gene: 1. The CDR3 loop reads CASKGQGNQPQHF. DNA of the CDR3: TGTGCCAGCAAGGGACAGGGCAATCAGCCCCAGCATTTT.

The rearrangement uses TRBV5-4 and TRBJ1-2; D is unresolved. The CDR3 contains 12 residues. Germline lookup yields CDR1 SGHNT and CDR2 YYREEE (reference sequence). V was shortened by 1 base and J by 2 bases, with 3 bases between the two germline ends. The CDR3 DNA is TGTGCCAGCAGCTTGATGAACTATGGCTACACCTTC. This sequence encodes CASSLMNYGYTF.

CDR3 in amino acids: CASSLYGGAGEKLFF. CDR3 DNA sequence: TGTGCCAGCAGTTTATATGGGGGCGCAGGAGAAAAACTGTTTTTT. The chain combines TRBV28 with TRBJ1-4, with a tentative D call TRBD1 (6 bases). This CDR3 has 15 residues. V was clipped by 1 base and J by 8 bases, with 14 bases between them. Germline lookup yields CDR1 MDHEN and CDR2 SYDVKM.

The V call is TRBV11-2, the J call TRBJ2-7; D is perhaps TRBD2 (6 bases). V was trimmed by 4 bases and J by 1 base, leaving 11 bases between them. The CDR3 is made up of 14 amino acids. Per germline, CDR1 SGHAT and CDR2 FQNNGV. This CDR3 is CASSSIRGSYEQYF. CDR3 DNA: TGTGCCAGCAGCTCTATACGGGGGTCCTACGAGCAGTACTTC.

The chain uses TRBV25-1 and TRBJ1-2; 10 bases fit TRBD1. The CDR3 is 17 amino acids. Germline CDR1 reads MGHDK; CDR2 reads SYGVNS. Trimming took 8 bases from V and 4 from J; bases not matched to a gene: 16. CDR3 coding DNA: TGTGCCAGCGGGGCGGGACAGGGGCCATCGGGTGGCTATGGCTACACCTTC. Translated, it gives CASGAGQGPSGGYGYTF.

This sequence joins TRBV6-5 and TRBJ2-5; 7 bases map to TRBD1. Germline loops: CDR1 MNHEY, CDR2 SVGAGI. The CDR3 runs to 14 residues. The trim removed 6 bases at V and 4 bases at J, leaving 8 bases unmatched. CDR3 in amino acids: CASSDRVRGETQYF. In DNA form, the CDR3 reads TGTGCCAGCAGCGACAGGGTGAGGGGAGAGACCCAGTACTTC.

This clone occurred once. The chain is built from TRBV4-3 and TRBJ2-7, with 7 bases fitting TRBD2. Germline loops: CDR1 LGHNA, CDR2 YSLEER. The CDR3 contains 14 residues. The trim removed 1 base at V and 2 bases at J, leaving 2 bases unmatched. CDR3 nucleotide sequence: TGCGCCAGCAGCCAAGGGGGGACTACCTACGAGCAGTACTTC. This sequence encodes CASSQGGTTYEQYF.

This chain links TRBV7-2 with TRBJ2-1, with D perhaps TRBD2 (5 bases). This CDR3 spans 14 amino acids. CDR1 and CDR2 from the germline V gene are SGHTA and FQGNSA. V was pared by 4 bases and J by 5 bases, with 12 bases between. The CDR3 region is CASSSWTGNNEQFF. The CDR3 DNA is TGTGCCAGCAGCTCCTGGACTGGGAACAATGAGCAGTTCTTC.

V is TRBV15 and J is TRBJ1-2; D remains unclear. Germline CDR1 LNHNV, CDR2 YYDKDF (reference sequence). This CDR3 has 12 residues. V was trimmed by 1 base and J by 4 bases, leaving 4 bases between them. The CDR3: CATSRVTYGYTF. Written as DNA, the CDR3 is TGTGCCACCAGCAGAGTGACCTATGGCTACACCTTC.

The V call is TRBV29-1, the J call TRBJ2-5, with D unclear. The V and J ends lost 4 bases and 4 bases respectively, with 13 bases between them. This CDR3 is 13 amino acids long. Per germline, CDR1 SQVTM and CDR2 ANQGSEA. The CDR3 DNA is TGCAGCGTTGTGGTTGCCCTGGGAGAGACCCAGTACTTC. Translation: CSVVVALGETQYF.

This rearrangement joins TRBV10-3 to TRBJ2-5; a weak D match, TRBD1 (6 bases). Germline V gene lookup returns CDR1 ENHRY and CDR2 SYGVKD. The V gene lost 10 bases and the J gene lost 0 bases, with 15 bases spanning the gap. The CDR3 runs to 14 residues. CDR3 nucleotide sequence: TGTGCCACCTCTACCAGGGGATACCAAGAGACCCAGTACTTC. The encoded protein is CATSTRGYQETQYF.

The chain combines TRBV5-1 with TRBJ2-3; D uncertain. The CDR3 sequence is 13 residues long. Germline V gene data show CDR1 as SGHRS and CDR2 as YFSETQ. V was pared by 0 bases and J by 6 bases, with 8 bases between. DNA for the CDR3: TGCGCCAGCAGCTTGGTGTTGGGTGATACGCAGTATTTT. Residues: CASSLVLGDTQYF.

For this clone: The same CDR3 is also encoded by other DNA sequences in this sample. This chain uses TRBV28 with TRBJ1-5; D possibly corresponds to TRBD1 (5 bases). Between the trimmed V and J ends, which lost 3 bases and 7 bases, there was a span of 7 bases. Germline V lookup: CDR1 MDHEN, CDR2 SYDVKM. The CDR3 length is 12 residues. In DNA form, the CDR3 reads TGTGCCAGCAGTTTGGAGGGGCAGCCCCAGCATTTT. Amino acids: CASSLEGQPQHF.

About this clone itself: Other DNA sequences from this sample encode an identical CDR3 as well. The chain combines TRBV30 with TRBJ1-1; D is uncertain. The germline V gene has CDR1 GTSNPN and CDR2 SVGIG (reference sequence). This CDR3 spans 12 amino acids. V lost 2 bases and J 0 bases, leaving 4 bases between the germline ends. The CDR3 is CAWSRLNTEAFF. For the CDR3, the DNA is TGTGCCTGGAGTAGGCTGAACACTGAAGCTTTCTTT.

The V and J genes are TRBV28 and TRBJ2-2; 7 bases map to TRBD2. The CDR3 totals 15 residues. Germline lookup yields CDR1 MDHEN and CDR2 SYDVKM. V gave up 3 bases and J gave up 4 bases; unmatched junction bases: 5. The CDR3 spells CASSLGGSVTGELFF. The CDR3 DNA follows: TGTGCCAGCAGTTTGGGGGGGAGTGTCACCGGGGAGCTGTTTTTT.

This chain joins TRBV5-1 and TRBJ2-5; D may correspond to TRBD1 or TRBD2 (5 bases each). Trimming shortened V by 1 base and J by 2 bases, and 15 bases separated the two germline ends. The CDR3 length is 16 residues. Germline V gives CDR1 SGHRS, CDR2 YFSETQ. As DNA, the CDR3 is TGCGCCAGCAGCTTGTGGTACAGGACTTTACAAGAGACCCAGTACTTC. Translation: CASSLWYRTLQETQYF.

The chain links TRBV4-1 to TRBJ1-5, with D perhaps TRBD1 (5 bases). Trimming took 2 bases from V and 1 from J, leaving 12 bases between them. Germline CDR1 is MGHRA and CDR2 is YSYEKL. CDR3 size: 16 residues. CDR3 sequence: CASSQYGTGSNQPQHF. The CDR3 DNA is TGCGCCAGCAGCCAATATGGGACCGGGAGCAATCAGCCCCAGCATTTT.

This rearrangement joins TRBV2 to TRBJ1-1; TRBD1 is a possible D gene (5 bases). CDR3 size: 13 residues. Germline V gives CDR1 SNHLY, CDR2 FYNNEI. Between the trimmed V and J ends, which lost 6 bases and 1 base, there was a span of 9 bases. This chain's CDR3 is CASRGDGNTEAFF. DNA of the CDR3: TGTGCCAGCAGGGGGGACGGGAACACTGAAGCTTTCTTT. Together with reference TRBV2 and TRBJ1-1, the CDR3 gives the full variable domain: EPEVTQTPSHQVTQMGQEVILRCVPISNHLYFYWYRQILGQKVEFLVSFYNNEISEKSEIFDDQFSVERPDGSNFTLKIRSTKLEDSAMYFCASRGDGNTEAFFGQGTRLTVV.

This chain links TRBV7-2 with TRBJ2-7, with TRBD2 matching over 8 bases. From germline, CDR1 is SGHTA and CDR2 FQGNSA. The CDR3 is 16 amino acids. J lost 4 bases, V lost 1 base, and 9 bases had no gene match. CDR3 bases: TGTGCCAGCAGCTTAGGATCTGGACTAGCAGTTTACGAGCAGTACTTC. Translating gives CASSLGSGLAVYEQYF.

The V call is TRBV9, the J call TRBJ1-2, with D possibly TRBD1 on 5 matching bases. The CDR3 totals 14 residues. The V and J ends lost 0 bases and 4 bases respectively, with 10 bases between them. Germline CDR1 and CDR2: SGDLS and YYNGEE. Here the CDR3 DNA reads TGTGCCAGCAGCGTAGAGGCAGGGCTCTATGGCTACACCTTC. Encoded protein: CASSVEAGLYGYTF.

The chain links TRBV5-4 to TRBJ1-2, with D tentatively TRBD1 (6 bases). Trimming took off 5 bases at V and 4 bases at J, with 18 bases between the two ends. The CDR3 consists of 15 residues. Germline CDR1 reads SGHNT; CDR2 reads YYREEE (reference sequence). CDR3 DNA: TGTGCCAGCAGACCCGGTGGGGGGCTCCTCTATGGCTACACCTTC. Translating it yields CASRPGGGLLYGYTF.

This rearrangement joins TRBV5-1 to TRBJ2-5; 10 positions agree with TRBD2. Germline lookup yields CDR1 SGHRS and CDR2 YFSETQ. CDR3 size: 15 residues. J was trimmed by 2 bases and V by 4 bases; bases with no gene match: 5. CDR3 amino acids: CASSPLLAGQETQYF. As DNA, the CDR3 is TGCGCCAGCAGCCCCCTACTAGCGGGGCAAGAGACCCAGTACTTC.

V and J are TRBV28 and TRBJ1-2; possible D gene TRBD1, 6 bases. CDR3 length equals 15 residues. The germline V gene has CDR1 MDHEN and CDR2 SYDVKM. V lost 5 bases and J 4 bases, leaving 17 bases between the germline ends. CDR3 loop: CASSRPRTALYGYTF. CDR3 coding DNA: TGTGCCAGCAGTCGTCCTAGGACAGCTCTCTATGGCTACACCTTC.